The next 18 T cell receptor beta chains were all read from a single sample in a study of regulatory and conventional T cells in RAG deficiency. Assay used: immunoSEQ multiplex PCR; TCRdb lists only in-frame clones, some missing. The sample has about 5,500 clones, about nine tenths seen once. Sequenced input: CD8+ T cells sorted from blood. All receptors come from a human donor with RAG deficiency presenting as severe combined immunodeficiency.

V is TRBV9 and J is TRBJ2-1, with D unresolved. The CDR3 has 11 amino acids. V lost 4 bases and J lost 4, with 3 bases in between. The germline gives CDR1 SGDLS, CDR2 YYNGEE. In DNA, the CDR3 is TGTGCCAGCAGCATTTACAATGAGCAGTTCTTC. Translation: CASSIYNEQFF.

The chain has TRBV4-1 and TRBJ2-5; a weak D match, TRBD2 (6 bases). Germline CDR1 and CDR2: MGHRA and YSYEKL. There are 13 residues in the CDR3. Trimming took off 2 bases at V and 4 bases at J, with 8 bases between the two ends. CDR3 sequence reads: CASSQRRAETQYF. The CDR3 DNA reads TGCGCCAGCAGCCAAAGGAGGGCAGAGACCCAGTACTTC.

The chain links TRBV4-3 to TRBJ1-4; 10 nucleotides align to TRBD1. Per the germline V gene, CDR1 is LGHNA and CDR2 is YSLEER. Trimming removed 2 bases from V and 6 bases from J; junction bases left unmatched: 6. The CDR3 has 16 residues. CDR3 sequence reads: CASSQSYGTGDEKLFF. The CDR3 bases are TGCGCCAGCAGCCAATCTTATGGGACAGGGGATGAAAAACTGTTTTTT.

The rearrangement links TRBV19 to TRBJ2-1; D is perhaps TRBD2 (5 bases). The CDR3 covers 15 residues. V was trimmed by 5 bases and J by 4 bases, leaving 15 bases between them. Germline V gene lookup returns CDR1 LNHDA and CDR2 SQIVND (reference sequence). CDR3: CASSPTSMGYNEQFF. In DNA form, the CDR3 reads TGTGCCAGTAGTCCCACTAGTATGGGGTACAATGAGCAGTTCTTC.

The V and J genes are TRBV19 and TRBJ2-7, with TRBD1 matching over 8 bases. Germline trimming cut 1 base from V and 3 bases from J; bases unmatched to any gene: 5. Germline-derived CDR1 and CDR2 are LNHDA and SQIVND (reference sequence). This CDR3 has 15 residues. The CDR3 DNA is TGTGCCAGTAGTATAGGGCCAGGGGGCGGCTACGAGCAGTACTTC. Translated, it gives CASSIGPGGGYEQYF.

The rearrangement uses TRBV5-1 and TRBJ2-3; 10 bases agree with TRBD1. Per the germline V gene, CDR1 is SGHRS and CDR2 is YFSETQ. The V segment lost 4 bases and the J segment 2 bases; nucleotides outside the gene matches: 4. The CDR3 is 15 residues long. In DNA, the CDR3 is TGCGCCAGCAGCCCCGGGACAGGGGACACAGATACGCAGTATTTT. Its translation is CASSPGTGDTDTQYF.

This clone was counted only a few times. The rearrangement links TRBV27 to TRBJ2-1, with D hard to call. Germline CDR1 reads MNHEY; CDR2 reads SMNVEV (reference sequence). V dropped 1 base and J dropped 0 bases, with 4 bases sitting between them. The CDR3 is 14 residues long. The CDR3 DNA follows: TGTGCCAGCAGTTTATACAACTCCTACAATGAGCAGTTCTTC. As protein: CASSLYNSYNEQFF.

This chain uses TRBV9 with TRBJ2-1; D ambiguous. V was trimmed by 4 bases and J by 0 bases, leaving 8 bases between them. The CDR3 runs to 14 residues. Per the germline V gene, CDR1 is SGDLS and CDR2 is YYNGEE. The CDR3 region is CASSSSSSYNEQFF. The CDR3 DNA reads TGTGCCAGCAGCTCGTCGAGCTCCTACAATGAGCAGTTCTTC.

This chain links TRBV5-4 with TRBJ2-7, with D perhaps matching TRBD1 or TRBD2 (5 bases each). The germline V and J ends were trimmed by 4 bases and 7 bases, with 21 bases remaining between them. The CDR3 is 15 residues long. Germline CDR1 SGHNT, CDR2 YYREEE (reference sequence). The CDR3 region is CASSRLGEGFREQYF. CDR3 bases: TGTGCCAGCAGCCGCCTGGGGGAAGGGTTTCGGGAGCAGTACTTC.

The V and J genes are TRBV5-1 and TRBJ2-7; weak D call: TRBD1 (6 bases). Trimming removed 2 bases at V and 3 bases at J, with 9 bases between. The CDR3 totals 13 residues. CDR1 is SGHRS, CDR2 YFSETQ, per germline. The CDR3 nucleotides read TGCGCCAGCAGCTTACAGGGTTACTACGAGCAGTACTTC. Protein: CASSLQGYYEQYF.

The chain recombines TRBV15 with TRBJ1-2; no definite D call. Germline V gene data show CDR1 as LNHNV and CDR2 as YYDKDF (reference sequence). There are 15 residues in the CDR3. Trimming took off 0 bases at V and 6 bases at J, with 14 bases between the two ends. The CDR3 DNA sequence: TGTGCCACCAGCAGAGACGACGGCCCGCTTGATGGCTACACCTTC. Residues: CATSRDDGPLDGYTF.

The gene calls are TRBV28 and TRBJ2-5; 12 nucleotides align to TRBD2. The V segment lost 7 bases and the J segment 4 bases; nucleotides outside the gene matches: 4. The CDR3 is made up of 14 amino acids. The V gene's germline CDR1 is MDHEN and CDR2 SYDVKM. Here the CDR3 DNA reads TGTGCCAGCATCTCGACTAGCGGGGGAGAGACCCAGTACTTC. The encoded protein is CASISTSGGETQYF.

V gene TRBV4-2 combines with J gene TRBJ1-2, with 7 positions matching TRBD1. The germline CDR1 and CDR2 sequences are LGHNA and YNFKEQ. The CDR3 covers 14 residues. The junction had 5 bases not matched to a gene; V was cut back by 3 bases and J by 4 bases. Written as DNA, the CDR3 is TGTGCCAGCAGCCAGCCCGGGACAGTCTATGGCTACACCTTC. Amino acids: CASSQPGTVYGYTF.

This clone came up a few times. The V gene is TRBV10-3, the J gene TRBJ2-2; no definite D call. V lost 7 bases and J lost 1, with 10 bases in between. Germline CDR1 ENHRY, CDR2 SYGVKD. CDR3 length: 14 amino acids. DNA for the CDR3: TGTGCCATCATATCGGACCTGAACACCGGGGAGCTGTTTTTT. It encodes CAIISDLNTGELFF.

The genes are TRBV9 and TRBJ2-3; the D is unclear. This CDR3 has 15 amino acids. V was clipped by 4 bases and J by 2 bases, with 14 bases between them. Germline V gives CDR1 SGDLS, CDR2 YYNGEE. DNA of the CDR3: TGTGCCAGCAGCCACTCAGAGGTTTCCACAGATACGCAGTATTTT. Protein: CASSHSEVSTDTQYF.

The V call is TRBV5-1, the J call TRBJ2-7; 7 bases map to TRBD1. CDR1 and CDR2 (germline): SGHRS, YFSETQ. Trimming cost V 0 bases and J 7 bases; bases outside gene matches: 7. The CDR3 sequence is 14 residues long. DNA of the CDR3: TGCGCCAGCAGCTTGGGAGCAGGGGGTAGGGAGCAGTACTTC. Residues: CASSLGAGGREQYF.

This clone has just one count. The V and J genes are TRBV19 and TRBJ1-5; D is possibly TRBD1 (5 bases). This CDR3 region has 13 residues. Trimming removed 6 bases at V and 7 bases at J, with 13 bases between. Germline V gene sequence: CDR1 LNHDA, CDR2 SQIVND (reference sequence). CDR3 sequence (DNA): TGTGCCAGTAGAGGGCCCAACAGGCAGCCCCAGCATTTT. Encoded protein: CASRGPNRQPQHF.

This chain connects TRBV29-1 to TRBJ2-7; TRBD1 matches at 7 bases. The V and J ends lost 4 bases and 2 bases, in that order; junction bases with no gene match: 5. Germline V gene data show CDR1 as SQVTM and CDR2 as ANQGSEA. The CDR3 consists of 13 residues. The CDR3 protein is CSVGETGPYEQYF. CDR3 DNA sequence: TGCAGCGTTGGCGAGACAGGGCCCTACGAGCAGTACTTC.